This T cell receptor (beta chain) appears in the sequencing data of a study of blood T cell repertoires in COVID-19. Only one count was recorded for this clone. The protocol was immunoSEQ multiplex PCR, while the TCRdb copy is restricted to in-frame clones and leaves out a portion. The profile shows some 100,000 clones, about 82% of them singletons. The junction had 6 bases not matched to a gene; V was cut back by 0 bases and J by 4 bases. This CDR3 is built from 15 residues. The germline gives CDR1 LGHNA, CDR2 YSLEER. The rearrangement links TRBV4-3 to TRBJ2-7; 7 nucleotides agree with TRBD1. The sequence derives from a human donor in a cohort sampled during active COVID-19. The sequenced material came from peripheral blood. CDR3 nucleotide sequence: TGCGCCAGCAGCCAAGATCTCGACAGGGAATACGAGCAGTACTTC. Translating gives CASSQDLDREYEQYF.